This T cell receptor (beta chain) was documented in a study of blood T cell repertoires in COVID-19. Study details: In each case, the material was cDNA or gDNA derived from T cells, B-cell-depleted T cells, or PBMCs.

In the study's own analysis: Reference gene primer amplification gave estimated nucleated cell counts. Measured with immunoSEQ multiplex PCR; TCRdb has only the in-frame clones, and not every one. That table supplies the V and J calls and clone size; D and trimming were determined from the DNA. The data show around 620,000 clones, 80% to 90% seen once. This clone occurred a few times. CDR3 length: 13 residues. Trimming removed 0 bases at V and 7 bases at J, with 10 bases between. Germline V gene data show CDR1 as SGHRS and CDR2 as YFSETQ. This TCR was sampled from a woman between 18 and 29 years old with acute or convalescent COVID-19. J is TRBJ1-2 and V is TRBV5-1; D uncertain. Sequences were obtained from peripheral blood. The CDR3 nucleotides read TGCGCCAGCAGCTTGGGACGGGTGCGTGGCTACACCTTC. Amino acids: CASSLGRVRGYTF.